These 18 T cell receptor beta chains were sequenced from one sample in a study of identical twins. TCRdb reanalysed the 5' RACE reads using MiXCR and keeps one entry per CDR3 protein. The table lists hundreds of thousands of distinct CDR3 sequences, approximately 13% of them singletons. The sample was also reused in another study, on yellow fever vaccine responses in identical twins.

The sequenced material came from PBMCs. The receptors were gathered from a woman aged 18 to 35 in good health.

The chain uses TRBV7-2 and TRBJ2-7; TRBD2 aligns across 13 bases. There are 16 residues in the CDR3. V trimming: 5 bases; J trimming: 6 bases; junction bases outside the gene matches: 10. Germline values: CDR1 SGHTA, CDR2 FQGNSA. CDR3 sequence (DNA): TGTGCCAGCAGCCCGGGGACTAGCGGGAAGGTTTCCGAGCAGTACTTC. This gives the protein CASSPGTSGKVSEQYF.

The J gene is TRBJ2-5, the V gene TRBV19; D might be TRBD2 (5 bases). The CDR3 sequence is 17 residues long. Germline V gene data show CDR1 as LNHDA and CDR2 as SQIVND (reference sequence). The V gene lost 4 bases and the J gene lost 3 bases, with 21 bases spanning the gap. CDR3 bases: TGTGCCAGTAGTAAATCTCTCCTACGCGACGGGGAAGAGACCCAGTACTTC. It is translated as CASSKSLLRDGEETQYF.

This clonotype has more than one count but fewer than ten. The chain employs TRBV12-3 or TRBV12-4 and TRBJ2-5; TRBD1 aligns across 11 bases. The trim removed 5 bases at V and 2 bases at J, leaving 4 bases unmatched. CDR3 size: 15 residues. The CDR3 loop reads CASSIGTGGQETQYF. The CDR3 bases are TGTGCCAGCAGTATTGGGACAGGGGGTCAAGAGACCCAGTACTTC.

This clonotype was counted only a few times. The chain combines TRBV12-3 or TRBV12-4 with TRBJ2-2; 9 nucleotides line up with TRBD2. This CDR3 contains 16 residues. The junction had 8 bases not matched to a gene; V was cut back by 6 bases and J by 3 bases. CDR3 loop: CASRPGLAVYTGELFF. CDR3 bases: TGTGCCAGCAGGCCGGGACTAGCAGTTTACACCGGGGAGCTGTTTTTT.

This chain joins TRBV25-1 and TRBJ1-2, with a possible D match to TRBD1 (5 bases). The CDR3 is 13 residues long. Germline V gene sequence: CDR1 MGHDK, CDR2 SYGVNS. V gave up 2 bases and J gave up 9 bases, with 13 bases separating them. The CDR3 sequence: CASSEGQGKRYTF. The CDR3 bases are TGTGCCAGCAGTGAAGGGCAGGGTAAACGCTACACCTTC.

The rearrangement links TRBV28 to TRBJ1-5, with TRBD1 matching over 8 bases. The trim removed 6 bases at V and 3 bases at J, leaving 7 bases unmatched. CDR1 and CDR2 (germline): MDHEN, SYDVKM. This CDR3 comprises 15 residues. This CDR3 reads CASRYGTGSNQPQHF. The CDR3 DNA sequence: TGTGCCAGCAGGTACGGGACAGGCTCCAATCAGCCCCAGCATTTT. Full variable domain (remainder filled in from reference TRBV28 and TRBJ1-5): DVKVTQSSRYLVKRTGEKVFLECVQDMDHENMFWYRQDPGLGLRLIYFSYDVKMKEKGDIPEGYSVSREKKERFSLILESASTNQTSMYLCASRYGTGSNQPQHFGDGTRLSIL.

The chain uses TRBV20-1 and TRBJ2-2, with D perhaps matching TRBD1 (5 bases). CDR1 is DFQATT and CDR2 is SNEGSKA in the germline V gene (reference sequence). This CDR3 is 15 amino acids long. Trimming stripped 0 bases from V and 3 bases from J, with 11 bases between. In DNA, the CDR3 is TGCAGTGCTAGAGATCTTGCCAGGGACACCGGGGAGCTGTTTTTT. It translates to CSARDLARDTGELFF.

This clonotype was counted many times. The chain couples TRBV12-3 or TRBV12-4 to TRBJ2-2; D might be TRBD1 (6 bases). The V and J ends lost 2 bases and 1 base respectively, with 8 bases between them. The CDR3 spans 15 residues. CDR3 nucleotides: TGTGCCAGCAGTTTAAAACAGGGGAACACCGGGGAGCTGTTTTTT. Residues: CASSLKQGNTGELFF.

V gene TRBV2 combines with J gene TRBJ2-3; weak D call: TRBD1 (6 bases). This CDR3 has 14 amino acids. Germline values: CDR1 SNHLY, CDR2 FYNNEI. Trimming removed 0 bases from V and 6 bases from J, with 10 bases in between. This chain's CDR3 is CASSEAGRGDTQYF. The CDR3 DNA follows: TGTGCCAGCAGTGAAGCGGGAAGGGGGGATACGCAGTATTTT.

The rearrangement uses TRBV29-1 and TRBJ2-1; D is tentatively TRBD1 or TRBD2 (5 bases each). Trimming took 6 bases from V and 2 from J, leaving 17 bases between them. Per germline, CDR1 SQVTM and CDR2 ANQGSEA. The CDR3 loop spans 15 amino acids. CDR3 in DNA: TGCAGCGTCGGGGCCTACTTCACTCCCTACAATGAGCAGTTCTTC. It translates to CSVGAYFTPYNEQFF.

This clonotype was observed many times. This chain uses TRBV6-4 with TRBJ2-1; D is tentatively TRBD1 or TRBD2 (5 bases each). V lost 7 bases and J 0 bases, leaving 13 bases between the germline ends. CDR3 size: 15 residues. Germline assignment: CDR1 MRHNA and CDR2 SNTAGT. The CDR3 reads CASTPEGSSYNEQFF. The CDR3 DNA follows: TGTGCCAGCACCCCTGAGGGGAGCTCCTACAATGAGCAGTTCTTC.

V and J are TRBV3-1 and TRBJ1-1, with D unresolved. Germline V lookup: CDR1 LGHDT, CDR2 YNNKEL (reference sequence). Trimming left V 1 base short and J 4 bases short, with 10 bases between. The CDR3 is 14 amino acids. The CDR3 DNA follows: TGTGCCAGCAGCCAAGGGTGGTGGTTCACTGAAGCTTTCTTT. Its protein is CASSQGWWFTEAFF.

This clonotype was seen at least ten times. CDR3 sequence (DNA): TGTGCCAGCAGCCCCCTCTCATTGCGGGGGGGGTCAAGAGAGCAGTTCTTC. The encoded protein is CASSPLSLRGGSREQFF. V usage is TRBV14 and J usage is TRBJ2-1, with 9 bases matching TRBD2. The CDR3 spans 17 residues. CDR1 and CDR2 (germline): SGHDN, FVKESK. V lost 4 bases to trimming and J lost 10 bases; unmatched junction nucleotides: 17.

The chain recombines TRBV11-2 with TRBJ1-2; D not resolved. The germline V gene encodes CDR1 SGHAT and CDR2 FQNNGV. This CDR3 contains 15 residues. Trimming took off 3 bases at V and 3 bases at J, with 14 bases between the two ends. CDR3 sequence: CASSFGRQSYYGYTF. The CDR3 nucleotides are TGTGCCAGCAGCTTCGGACGTCAGAGCTACTATGGCTACACCTTC.

The genes are TRBV29-1 and TRBJ2-1; 8 nucleotides agree with TRBD2. The V gene's germline CDR1 is SQVTM and CDR2 ANQGSEA. V was clipped by 3 bases and J by 2 bases; unmatched bases: 12. This CDR3 has 17 amino acids. The CDR3 loop is CSVDDLLGRATYNEQFF. CDR3 bases: TGCAGCGTTGATGACCTTCTCGGGAGGGCAACCTACAATGAGCAGTTCTTC.

This clonotype was detected a few times. The chain joins TRBV2 to TRBJ1-2; D perhaps matches TRBD1 (6 bases). CDR3 length: 14 amino acids. Between the trimmed V and J ends, which lost 1 base and 6 bases, there was a span of 12 bases. CDR1 SNHLY and CDR2 FYNNEI come from the germline V gene. The DNA for the CDR3 is TGTGCCAGCAGTGAAGTTGGTAGGGGGGATGGCTACACCTTC. This translates into CASSEVGRGDGYTF.

Ten or more counts support this clonotype. This chain uses TRBV27 with TRBJ1-1; D gene uncertain. Trimming shortened V by 3 bases and J by 1 base, and 9 bases separated the two germline ends. The V gene's germline CDR1 is MNHEY and CDR2 SMNVEV (reference sequence). This CDR3 spans 14 amino acids. The DNA for the CDR3 is TGTGCCAGCAGTTTTTCGGGCCCGAACACTGAAGCTTTCTTT. This sequence encodes CASSFSGPNTEAFF.

This chain links TRBV10-3 with TRBJ1-2, with D uncertain. Germline V gene sequence: CDR1 ENHRY, CDR2 SYGVKD. Trimming removed 4 bases from V and 8 bases from J, with 14 bases in between. The CDR3 covers 13 residues. CDR3 in DNA: TGTGCCATCAGTGCCATCGAGGCTAGGGGCTACACCTTC. Protein: CAISAIEARGYTF.